This TCR beta chain originates from a study of T cells expressing NK-cell markers. Study-level information: Seven donors tested HCMV-seropositive and one tested seronegative among the eight sequenced.

For TCR beta, cDNA was produced by 5'RACE template switching with UMIs. From the 5' RACE reads, TCRdb lists one entry per CDR3 protein and no DNA. The sample includes some 120,000 distinct CDR3 sequences. Per the germline V gene, CDR1 is SQVTM and CDR2 is ANQGSEA. The length of the CDR3 is 14 residues. V gene TRBV29-1 combines with J gene TRBJ2-5; TCRdb picks TRBD1, but there is no DNA to check that call. This clonotype was obtained from a woman aged 18 to 75 in good health. The source material was blood T cells: a sorted CD56 or NKG2C T cell subset, CD4+ or CD8+ T cells, or bulk PBMC T cells (not recorded which). CDR3: CSTLGGVGRETQYF. Supplemented by reference TRBV29-1 and TRBJ2-5, the full variable domain reads SAVISQKPSRDICQRGTSLTIQCQVDSQVTMMFWYRQQPGQSLTLIATANQGSEATYESGFVIDKFPISRPNLTFSTLTVSNMSPEDSSIYLCSTLGGVGRETQYFGPGTRLLVL.